This entry describes one T cell receptor beta chain. Sequenced by immunoSEQ multiplex PCR; TCRdb stores in-frame clones only, minus some. Of 65,000 to 90,000 clones in the sample, nearly 90% were seen once. This sample was included in a study of T cell responses to AZD1222 COVID-19 vaccine. V lost 3 bases and J lost 18, with 12 bases in between. CDR3 size: 11 residues. The germline gives CDR1 SGHAT, CDR2 FQNNGV. The clonotype originates from an adult who received the AZD1222 COVID-19 vaccine. The chain combines TRBV11-2 with TRBJ1-6; no clear D gene. The material was peripheral blood, obtained 28 days after the second AZD1222 dose. The CDR3 nucleotides are TGTGCCAGCAGCTTCGGCTCTTCCCGCCACTTT. Translating it yields CASSFGSSRHF.